This TCR beta chain originates from a study of blood T cell repertoires in COVID-19. Study-level background: Sites in the United States, Italy and Spain provided acute and convalescent COVID-19 samples. Sources were T cells, B-cell-depleted T cells, or PBMCs; the material itself was cDNA or gDNA.

The authors' processing: Researchers report that nucleated cell counts were estimated from reference gene primer amplification. Here immunoSEQ multiplex PCR was the method, and the copy in TCRdb shows in-frame clones only, minus some. V and J calls and clone size follow that table, whereas D and trimming were derived from the DNA. The sample carries about 390,000 clones, 87% recorded once. J was trimmed by 0 bases and V by 7 bases; bases with no gene match: 6. The CDR3 has 15 amino acids. CDR1 is MNHEY, CDR2 SVGAGI, per germline. The sequencing input was peripheral blood. This receptor was obtained from a woman aged 60 to 75 with COVID-19, enrolled during active disease. The V call is TRBV6-5, the J call TRBJ1-5; TRBD1 aligns across 7 bases. CDR3 sequence (DNA): TGTGCCAGCATGGGTGACAGGGATAGCAATCAGCCCCAGCATTTT. Residues: CASMGDRDSNQPQHF.